This T cell receptor (beta chain) was obtained from a study of cytomegalovirus exposure and HLA in healthy donors (TCRdb year 2017). Notes on the research overall: An earlier analysis of approximately 640 of the donors reported roughly 300 Gb of sequence data and 117 million unique TCR beta sequences from 190 million or so T cells. An early release that covered about 640 HLA-typed donors contained around 300 gigabases of sequencing data and approximately 85 million unique TCR sequences. Genome-wide SNP genotypes for about 65% of the 666 donors were used in a later genetic analysis, which treated that subset as a discovery cohort. Among roughly 370 genotyped donors of the cohort, an average of roughly 240,000 unique TCR beta nucleotide sequences were sequenced per donor, roughly 20% of them non-productive. Every repertoire in the discovery cohort had been generated on one and the same sequencing platform. To predict cytomegalovirus infection status, the study combined high-throughput TCR immunosequencing, statistical association of individual TCRs with disease status, and machine learning. Rather than drawing on any new phenotypic data, the later analysis identified candidate immune exposures from TCR beta sequences and the way those sequences occurred across donors. Several DR-DQ haplotypes were handled as single units for association and clustering because linkage in the cohort was strong. The study used immunosequencing to profile the T cell repertoires of 670 or so subjects and linked those repertoires to cytomegalovirus serostatus. The number of donors typed differed by locus, with about 629-630 for A, B, C, DRB1 and DQB1, around 500 for DQA1, approximately 570 for DPA1, and roughly 450 for DPB1. To study patterns of TCR occurrence, a later analysis re-analyzed previously published TCR beta repertoires from around 700 donors and added high-resolution HLA genotyping. A separate validation cohort of 100 to 150 different subjects was used in addition to the approximately 700-subject first cohort. Donor age, sex, ethnicity and CMV serostatus were collected together with the repertoire data. In an earlier analysis of 500 to 650 of the donors, high-throughput TCR beta sequencing was used to judge whether each TCR beta V gene segment behaved as functional or pseudogenic. Of the 350 to 450 genotyped donors, roughly 80% were placed in the genetic ancestry cluster associated with self-reported Caucasian donors. HLA typing included class I and class II loci at four-digit resolution. The study was designed to test whether signatures of past pathogen exposure could be identified by cataloging public T cell receptors.

What the study reported, not specific to this receptor: A later analysis associated 16,951 TCR beta sequences with specific HLA alleles at a false discovery rate of 0.05. Some IMGT-functional V segments, including TRBV6-2 and TRBV6-3, could not be told apart with the 87-base-pair reads, so those segments were excluded. Linkage disequilibrium might explain the correlated functional status among segregating V segments, but an unknown experimental factor could not be excluded. A later analysis reported that several top co-occurrence clusters appeared linked to parvovirus B19, influenza, CMV and Epstein-Barr virus. Because HLA typing was unavailable for some donors at each locus, only the typed subset was used in association tests. An earlier analysis of around 500 of the donors showed that most TCR beta V segments appeared in productive rearrangements either about 87% or about 30% of the time, which broadly matched IMGT annotations. A later genetic analysis reported fewer N-insertions in productive TCRs among donors in an Asian-associated ancestry cluster than the roughly 700-donor mean. When HLA alleles, especially DR and DQ, strongly co-occurred, attributing TCR associations to individual alleles was difficult. Only TCR beta chains were sequenced in this cohort, and the absence of alpha or paired-chain data limited detectable features. In a later analysis, most CMV-associated TCR beta chains were found to appear HLA-restricted, with HLA associations seemingly driven largely by CMV exposure. A further reported finding was that TCR beta sequences accurately predicted the HLA-A and HLA-B alleles for most subjects in the first cohort. V-gene and J-gene trimming of TCR beta chains was associated with a missense DCLRE1C variant in a later genetic analysis, and the association was replicated in an independent cohort. Approximately 18 rarely observed V segments, including chromosome 9 orphons, were excluded from the earlier analysis of several hundred of the donors because counts were too low. In vitro tests confirmed that three of the cytomegalovirus-associated TCR beta chains recognize cytomegalovirus antigens. A cluster of highly shared sequence variants was judged likely to be a technical artifact of the sequencing pipeline. A later analysis found that TCR association rates varied across HLA loci, with DRB1 alleles showing the most associated TCRs and HLA-C alleles the fewest. In a later analysis, HLA-associated TCR beta chains were found to be more clonally expanded and to have lower generation probabilities than equally common non-associated chains. The classifier was reported to diagnose cytomegalovirus status with high specificity and sensitivity in both the original cohort and the validation cohort. In the study, around 150 TCR beta chains were listed as associated with cytomegalovirus. The authors suggested that the approach could potentially be generalized to other disease states and immunological phenotypes. The presence/absence analyses assumed that sequencing depth was roughly uniform across donors, and that assumption may not be true. While some public TCRs were present in many individuals, most TCR sequences turned up only very rarely across donors. Immune exposure information for the cohort was limited to CMV serostatus.

From cysteine to phenylalanine, the CDR3 is 16 amino acids long. The kept DNA is CDR3 alone, 48 bases in frame from the first base. CDR1 and CDR2, per the germline V gene, are ENHRY and SYGVKD. V lost 4 bases and J lost 2 bases; the stretch between them is 15 bases long. As regards this clone: What this receptor recognizes is not known. The record has no base qualities; no much larger clone is one base away.

The cohort consisted of some 670 healthy bone marrow donors. At the time of sampling, every cohort member was nominally healthy, though immune exposures that went unrecorded were likely present. The donor tested CMV seropositive, placing the donor among the 250 to 350 seropositive members of the cohort. Each donor provided a peripheral blood sample, and peripheral blood mononuclear cells were used for TCR beta sequencing. Genomic DNA was extracted from the blood cell samples with the Qiagen DNeasy Blood Extraction Kit. Receptor amplification or capture employed the immunoSEQ multiplex PCR assay. The multiplex PCR relied on a mix of 60 forward primers for TCR Vbeta segments and 13 reverse primers for TCR Jbeta segments. The CDR3 region of rearranged TCR beta genes was amplified from genomic DNA by a multiplex PCR assay. The Illumina HiSeq System was used to sequence the amplified TCR beta libraries as 87-base-pair reads. The paper's data handling went like this. A later analysis counted 65 million to 90 million unique TCR beta chains across the 690 or so repertoires, and 10 million to 11 million of these chains were shared by at least two donors. A nearest-neighbor algorithm error-corrected the raw reads and collapsed the reads into unique sequences, merging closely related sequences to remove PCR and sequencing errors. V, D and J gene segments were assigned by aligning CDR3 sequences to IMGT reference sequences. Each retained sequence needed at least a six-nucleotide match to both a V gene segment and a J gene segment. A rearrangement counted as productive if the CDR3 had no stop codons and remained in frame with V and J, and every other rearrangement counted as non-productive. Following IMGT convention, CDR3 was defined as the stretch from the second conserved V-encoded cysteine to the conserved J-encoded phenylalanine. Sequences without an unambiguous match to a single V gene segment were excluded from the earlier analysis of 450 to 650 of the donors. In an earlier analysis of 587 of the donors, V segments were called functional above 56.7% productive rearrangements and were called segregating when the between-donor standard deviation exceeded 5%. A statistical classification framework was developed to diagnose cytomegalovirus status using the catalog of TCR beta chain sequences. In a later analysis, V and J genes were assigned by comparing TCR nucleotide sequences against IMGT/GENE-DB human TR gene sequences. In a later analysis, CDR3 sequences and most-parsimonious VDJ recombination scenarios were assigned using the TCRdist pipeline. A later analysis defined each TCR beta chain by its CDR3 amino acid sequence plus V-gene family, and excluded reads lacking a unique V-gene family. A later analysis removed several hundred highly shared, low-generation-probability nucleotide sequences to deal with suspected cross-contamination and a sequencing artifact. In a later analysis, a clonal expansion index for each public chain was calculated from normalized within-repertoire ranks of inferred template counts. Generation probabilities in a later analysis came from a VDJ recombination model fitted to out-of-frame rearrangements, and those results were checked against IGoR. In a later analysis, hypergeometric tests were used to score TCR-TCR, TCR-HLA and TCR-CMV co-occurrence, with a repertoire-size bias correction applied to TCR pairs. False discovery rates were estimated in a later analysis by permuting HLA or CMV assignments 20 times. In a later analysis, co-occurring TCRs were grouped with DBSCAN, and TCRdist sequence similarity was added when clustering was performed within HLA-allele-positive subsets. Co-occurrence clustering excluded repertoires with fewer than 30,000 or more than 120,000 public chains, plus five with anomalous nucleotide sharing. TCRdb obtained this table from immuneACCESS and retained in-frame rearrangements with V and J assigned. These tables miss some clones; where compared with another copy, unresolved V genes account for less than half of the shortfall, and the remainder is unexplained. V, J and clone size are taken as reported in that table, and D and trimming were inferred from the DNA itself. The sample data list some 120,000 clones, and 70% to 80% of these were observed just once. The ten largest clones capture 8.2% of the sample.

This sequence was found in a woman in her thirties or forties in good health and CMV-seropositive. Sequenced input: PBMCs. Here the chain combines TRBV10-3 and TRBJ1-5; the D gene is possibly TRBD1, with 6 bases matching. The CDR3 in this case is CAISASIAGGNQPQHF. The sequenced DNA is TGTGCCATCAGTGCGAGTATTGCAGGGGGCAATCAGCCCCAGCATTTT.